These T cell receptor beta chains were read from a single sample in a study of cytotoxic CD8 clonotypes in ibrutinib-treated CLL. The repertoire was sequenced with immunoSEQ multiplex PCR; TCRdb's copy has only in-frame clones and lacks some. The sample has more than 110,000 clones; 80% are singletons. Source: PBMCs, taken after 36 months of ibrutinib treatment. These receptors all stem from a human donor with chronic lymphocytic leukemia. Both conserved end residues are part of each CDR3. A D gene is named only where the DNA matches it firmly. Clone sizes are given selectively: once, few, many, or a class where the clone is expanded.

DNA	CDR3	size	J	V	D
TGTGCCAGCAGAGGACAGGTCCAATCCGGGGAGCTGTTTTTT	CASRGQVQSGELFF	.	TRBJ2-2	TRBV6-1	TRBD1
TGTGCCAGCAGTCCGGCCGAGGGACACGGGATCTACGAGCAGTACTTC	CASSPAEGHGIYEQYF	.	TRBJ2-7	TRBV28	.
TGCGCCAGCAGCTTGGAGGGGACCCAGTACTTC	CASSLEGTQYF	.	TRBJ2-5	TRBV5-1	.
TGTGCCAGCACCCCCGACACCGGGGAGCTGTTTTTT	CASTPDTGELFF	.	TRBJ2-2	TRBV2	.
.	CASSFWRSSYEQYF	.	TRBJ2-7	TRBV27	.
TGTGCCATCAGAACTAGCGGAAGGTACAATGAGCAGTTCTTC	CAIRTSGRYNEQFF	.	TRBJ2-1	TRBV10-3	TRBD2
TGTGCCAGCAGCGAACCGACAGGGGCCGGTGGCTACACCTTC	CASSEPTGAGGYTF	.	TRBJ1-2	TRBV13	TRBD1
TGTGCCAGCAGGGATAGCAATCAGCCCCAGCATTTT	CASRDSNQPQHF	.	TRBJ1-5	TRBV5-8	.
TGTGCCAGCAGTCCGGGGACAGGTAGGAACTCCTACGAGCAGTACTTC	CASSPGTGRNSYEQYF	.	TRBJ2-7	TRBV27	TRBD1
TGCGCCAGCAGCGAGAGCGGGACAGGGCAAGGAAACACCATATATTTT	CASSESGTGQGNTIYF	.	TRBJ1-3	TRBV5-1	TRBD1
TGTGCCAGCACCACGGCCACAGTGAGCACTGAAGCTTTCTTT	CASTTATVSTEAFF	.	TRBJ1-1	TRBV5-6	.
TGTGCCAGCAGTGCACAGGGGGGTCCCTACGAGCAGTACTTC	CASSAQGGPYEQYF	.	TRBJ2-7	TRBV2	TRBD1
TGCGCCAGCAGCCACACACAGGGAGCCTACGAGCAGTACTTC	CASSHTQGAYEQYF	once	TRBJ2-7	TRBV4-1	.
TGTGCCTGGAGCAAGGGGAATCTCATTAGCAATCAGCCCCAGCATTTT	CAWSKGNLISNQPQHF	.	TRBJ1-5	TRBV30	.
TGCGCCAGCAGTGAGTCGAGTTGGTACAGAATTAATGAAAAACTGTTTTTT	CASSESSWYRINEKLFF	.	TRBJ1-4	TRBV10-2	.
TGCGCCAGCAGCCAAGATGCGGTTACTGAAGCTTTCTTT	CASSQDAVTEAFF	once	TRBJ1-1	TRBV4-1	.
TGTGCCAGCAGCGTAGGGGGCGGGACCCATGAGCAGTTCTTC	CASSVGGGTHEQFF	.	TRBJ2-1	TRBV9	.
TGTGCCAGCACTTCAGGGGGCGCCTCCGGGGAGCTGTTTTTT	CASTSGGASGELFF	few	TRBJ2-2	TRBV2	TRBD1
TGTGCCAGCAGCTCAAGACTAGCAGACTACAATGAGCAGTTCTTC	CASSSRLADYNEQFF	once	TRBJ2-1	TRBV9	TRBD2
TGTGCCAGTAGTATCGGGACAGGGAACGAGCAGTACTTC	CASSIGTGNEQYF	.	TRBJ2-7	TRBV19	TRBD1
TGTGCCAGTAGTCCGGGCAGTACTTCACCCCTCCACTTT	CASSPGSTSPLHF	.	TRBJ1-6	TRBV19	.
TGTGCCATCAGCCCCAGGGAGGTGGGCTATGGCTACACCTTC	CAISPREVGYGYTF	few	TRBJ1-2	TRBV10-3	.
TGTGCCTGGACCGAGGGCGGGAGGGCCTACGAGCAGTACTTC	CAWTEGGRAYEQYF	.	TRBJ2-7	TRBV30	TRBD2